The 8 T cell receptor beta chains reported below all come from one sample, sequenced in a study of T cell responses to AZD1222 COVID-19 vaccine (dated by TCRdb to the early 2020s). Library preparation used the immunoSEQ multiplex PCR assay. Drawn from immuneACCESS, this table holds only the in-frame rearrangements with V and J called that TCRdb kept. Clones are partly lost; checked studies trace under half to an unresolved V gene and leave the rest unexplained. Across this sample there are around 150,000 clones, with about nine tenths seen only once. The top ten clones comprise 2% to 2.5% of the sample. The time point tag for this specimen amounts to: baseline before first vaccination. The source material was peripheral blood, sampled on day 0 of AZD1222 vaccination. All receptors derive from an adult in good health.

This clone came up once. This chain uses TRBV28 with TRBJ2-5, with 7 positions matching TRBD2. This CDR3 region has 18 residues. CDR1 and CDR2 (germline): MDHEN, SYDVKM. V was pared by 1 base and J by 6 bases, with 17 bases of the junction left unmatched. The CDR3 loop reads CASSLLGRGGSSVKTQYF. Written as DNA, the CDR3 is TGTGCCAGCAGTTTATTGGGTAGGGGCGGGAGTTCGGTGAAGACCCAGTACTTC. Supplemented by reference TRBV28 and TRBJ2-5, the full variable domain reads DVKVTQSSRYLVKRTGEKVFLECVQDMDHENMFWYRQDPGLGLRLIYFSYDVKMKEKGDIPEGYSVSREKKERFSLILESASTNQTSMYLCASSLLGRGGSSVKTQYFGPGTRLLVL.

This clone was found once. The genes are TRBV27 and TRBJ1-1, with TRBD1 matching over 9 bases. The CDR3 runs to 15 residues. With 5 bases clipped from V and 1 base from J, the junction kept 5 bases outside the gene matches. The germline CDR1 and CDR2 sequences are MNHEY and SMNVEV (reference sequence). The CDR3 DNA is TGTGCCAGCAGTCCACAGGGGGCTCGGAACACTGAAGCTTTCTTT. Translated: CASSPQGARNTEAFF.

CDR3 in DNA: TGTGCCACCAGCAGAGACGGTAGGGGCGATGGTGAAGCTTTCTTT. Protein product: CATSRDGRGDGEAFF. The rearrangement uses TRBV15 and TRBJ1-1; a possible D gene is TRBD1 (5 bases). V dropped 0 bases and J dropped 7 bases, with 15 bases sitting between them. The CDR3 is made up of 15 amino acids. Germline CDR1 is LNHNV and CDR2 is YYDKDF (reference sequence).

The chain combines TRBV11-3 with TRBJ1-2; the D is unclear. V was clipped by 1 base and J by 8 bases, with 17 bases between them. Per the germline V gene, CDR1 is SGHNT and CDR2 is YENEEA. CDR3 length: 15 residues. The CDR3 region is CASSLVTTAANGYTF. Written as DNA, the CDR3 is TGTGCCAGCAGCTTAGTAACGACGGCAGCTAACGGCTACACCTTC. The full variable domain, with the rest looked up from reference TRBV11-3 and TRBJ1-2, is EAGVVQSPRYKIIEKKQPVAFWCNPISGHNTLYWYLQNLGQGPELLIRYENEEAVDDSQLPKDRFSAERLKGVDSTLKIQPAELGDSAVYLCASSLVTTAANGYTFGSGTRLTVV.

The chain carries TRBV5-5 and TRBJ2-7; D is perhaps TRBD1 (7 bases). V lost 1 base to trimming and J lost 3 bases, with 14 bases between them. There are 15 residues in the CDR3. Looked up from germline, CDR1 is SGHKS and CDR2 is YYEKEE (reference sequence). This CDR3 is CASSLTAGGNYEQYF. CDR3 in DNA: TGTGCCAGCAGCTTGACGGCAGGGGGGAACTACGAGCAGTACTTC.

A few counts support this clone. This rearrangement joins TRBV7-2 to TRBJ1-5; D remains ambiguous. Germline CDR1 reads SGHTA; CDR2 reads FQGNSA. The CDR3 runs to 15 residues. V was pared by 2 bases and J by 7 bases, with 15 bases between. CDR3 amino acids: CASSLWSSGWQPQHF. As DNA, the CDR3 is TGTGCCAGCAGCTTATGGAGTAGCGGATGGCAGCCCCAGCATTTT.

In nucleotides, the CDR3 is TGCAGCGTTTCAGGGGCGCAATCTGAAAAACTGTTTTTT. Its protein is CSVSGAQSEKLFF. The gene calls are TRBV29-1 and TRBJ1-4; possibly TRBD1 for D (6 bases). Trimming left V 5 bases short and J 7 bases short, with 14 bases between. This CDR3 comprises 13 residues. CDR1 and CDR2 (germline): SQVTM, ANQGSEA.

This chain joins TRBV6-4 and TRBJ1-1, with a possible D match to TRBD1 (6 bases). V was shortened by 3 bases and J by 5 bases, with 16 bases between the two germline ends. The CDR3 consists of 15 residues. Germline loops: CDR1 MRHNA, CDR2 SNTAGT. As DNA, the CDR3 is TGTGCCAGCAGTGAATCGGGGGCCCGGGGAACTGAAGCTTTCTTT. Translated: CASSESGARGTEAFF.